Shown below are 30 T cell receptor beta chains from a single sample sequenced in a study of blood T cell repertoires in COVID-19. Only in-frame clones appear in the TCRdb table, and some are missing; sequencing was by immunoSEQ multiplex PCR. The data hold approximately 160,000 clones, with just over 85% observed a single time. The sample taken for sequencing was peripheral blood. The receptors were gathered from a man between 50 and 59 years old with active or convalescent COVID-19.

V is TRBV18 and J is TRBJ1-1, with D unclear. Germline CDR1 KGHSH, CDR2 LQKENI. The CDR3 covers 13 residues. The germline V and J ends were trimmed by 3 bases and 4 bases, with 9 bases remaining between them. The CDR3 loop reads CASSPQEATEAFF. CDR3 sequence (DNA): TGTGCCAGCTCACCTCAGGAGGCCACTGAAGCTTTCTTT.

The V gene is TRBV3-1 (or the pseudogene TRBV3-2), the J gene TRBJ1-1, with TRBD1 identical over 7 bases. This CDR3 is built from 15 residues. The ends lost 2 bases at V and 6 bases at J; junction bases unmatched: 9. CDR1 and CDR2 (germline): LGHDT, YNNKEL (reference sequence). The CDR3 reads CASSQWVKGASEAFF. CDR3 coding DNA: TGTGCCAGCAGCCAATGGGTGAAGGGGGCGTCTGAAGCTTTCTTT.

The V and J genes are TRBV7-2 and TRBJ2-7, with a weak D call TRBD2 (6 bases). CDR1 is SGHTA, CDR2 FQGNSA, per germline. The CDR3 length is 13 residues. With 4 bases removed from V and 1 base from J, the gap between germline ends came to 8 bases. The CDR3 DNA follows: TGTGCCAGCAGCTATAGCGGTTCCTACGAGCAGTACTTC. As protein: CASSYSGSYEQYF.

CDR3 in amino acids: CASSLNRGSTDTQYF. In DNA form, the CDR3 reads TGTGCCAGCAGTTTAAACAGAGGGTCCACAGATACGCAGTATTTT. This chain connects TRBV27 to TRBJ2-3; tentatively, D is TRBD2 (5 bases). This CDR3 has 15 residues. V dropped 2 bases and J dropped 2 bases, with 11 bases sitting between them. CDR1 MNHEY and CDR2 SMNVEV come from the germline V gene (reference sequence).

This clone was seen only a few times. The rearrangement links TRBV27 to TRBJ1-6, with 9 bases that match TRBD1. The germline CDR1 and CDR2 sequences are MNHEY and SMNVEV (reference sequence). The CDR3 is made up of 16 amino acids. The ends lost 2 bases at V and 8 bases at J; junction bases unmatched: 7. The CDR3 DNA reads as TGTGCCAGCAGTTTAGTTCCGGACAGGGGACATTCACCCCTCCACTTT. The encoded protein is CASSLVPDRGHSPLHF.

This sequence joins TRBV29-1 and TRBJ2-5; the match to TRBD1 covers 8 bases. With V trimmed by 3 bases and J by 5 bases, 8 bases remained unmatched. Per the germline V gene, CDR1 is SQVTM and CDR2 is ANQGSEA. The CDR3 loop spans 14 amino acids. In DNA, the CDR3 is TGCAGCGTTGATAGGACAGGGCTGTGGGAGACCCAGTACTTC. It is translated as CSVDRTGLWETQYF.

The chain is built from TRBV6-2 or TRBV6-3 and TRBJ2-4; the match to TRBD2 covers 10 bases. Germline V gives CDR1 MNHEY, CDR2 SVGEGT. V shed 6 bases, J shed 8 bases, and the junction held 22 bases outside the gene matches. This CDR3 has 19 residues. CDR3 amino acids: CASSPQPPLAGAQVYIQYF. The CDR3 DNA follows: TGTGCCAGCAGCCCCCAGCCTCCGCTAGCGGGGGCCCAGGTATACATTCAGTACTTC.

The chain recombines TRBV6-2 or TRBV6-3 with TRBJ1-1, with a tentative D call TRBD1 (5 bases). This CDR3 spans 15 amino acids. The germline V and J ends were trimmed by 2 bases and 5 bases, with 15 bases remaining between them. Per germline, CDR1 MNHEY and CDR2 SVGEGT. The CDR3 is CASSYLGGARTEAFF. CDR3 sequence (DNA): TGTGCCAGCAGTTACCTAGGAGGGGCGAGAACTGAAGCTTTCTTT.

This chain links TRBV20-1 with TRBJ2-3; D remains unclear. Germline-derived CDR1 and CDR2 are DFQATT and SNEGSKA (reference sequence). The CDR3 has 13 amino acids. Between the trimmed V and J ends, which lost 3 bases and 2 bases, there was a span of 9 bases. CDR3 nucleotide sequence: TGCAGTGCTAGTCGAGGTGCCACAGATACGCAGTATTTT. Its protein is CSASRGATDTQYF.

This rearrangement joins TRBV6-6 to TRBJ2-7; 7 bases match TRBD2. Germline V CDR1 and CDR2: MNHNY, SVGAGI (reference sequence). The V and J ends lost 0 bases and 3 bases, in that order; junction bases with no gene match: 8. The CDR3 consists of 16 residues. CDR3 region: CASSYSLATGGYEQYF. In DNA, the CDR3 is TGTGCCAGCAGTTACTCGCTAGCGACGGGGGGCTACGAGCAGTACTTC.

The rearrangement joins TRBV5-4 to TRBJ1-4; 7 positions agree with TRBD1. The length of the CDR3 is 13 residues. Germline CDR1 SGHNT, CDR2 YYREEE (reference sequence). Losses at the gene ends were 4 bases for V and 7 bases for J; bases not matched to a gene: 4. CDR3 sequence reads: CASSRGTVEKLFF. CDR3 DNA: TGTGCCAGCAGCCGAGGGACAGTTGAAAAACTGTTTTTT. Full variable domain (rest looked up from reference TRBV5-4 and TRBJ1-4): ETGVTQSPTHLIKTRGQQVTLRCSSQSGHNTVSWYQQALGQGPQFIFQYYREEENGRGNFPPRFSGLQFPNYSSELNVNALELDDSALYLCASSRGTVEKLFFGSGTQLSVL.

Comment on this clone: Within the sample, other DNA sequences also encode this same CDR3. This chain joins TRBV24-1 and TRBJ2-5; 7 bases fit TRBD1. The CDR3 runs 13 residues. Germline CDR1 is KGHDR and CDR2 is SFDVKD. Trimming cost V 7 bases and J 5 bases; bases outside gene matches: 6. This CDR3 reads CATSRQGGETQYF. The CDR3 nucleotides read TGTGCCACCAGCCGACAGGGCGGGGAGACCCAGTACTTC.

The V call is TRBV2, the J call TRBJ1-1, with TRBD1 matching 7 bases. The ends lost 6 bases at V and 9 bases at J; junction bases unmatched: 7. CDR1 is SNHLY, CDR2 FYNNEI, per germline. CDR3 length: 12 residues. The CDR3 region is CASRLSQGKAFF. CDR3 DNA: TGTGCCAGCAGACTATCACAGGGGAAAGCTTTCTTT.

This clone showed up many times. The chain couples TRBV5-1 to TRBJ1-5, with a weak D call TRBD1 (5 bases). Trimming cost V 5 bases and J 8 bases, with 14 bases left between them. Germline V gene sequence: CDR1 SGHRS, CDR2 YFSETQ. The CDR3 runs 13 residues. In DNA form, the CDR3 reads TGCGCCAGCAGAGTGGGGGAGGCAGAGCCCCAGCATTTT. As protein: CASRVGEAEPQHF.

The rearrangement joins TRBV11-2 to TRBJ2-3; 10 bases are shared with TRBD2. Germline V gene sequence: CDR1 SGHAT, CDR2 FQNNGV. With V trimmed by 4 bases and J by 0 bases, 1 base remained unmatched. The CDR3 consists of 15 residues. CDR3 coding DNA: TGTGCCAGCAGCTCTAGCGGGGGAAGCACAGATACGCAGTATTTT. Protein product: CASSSSGGSTDTQYF.

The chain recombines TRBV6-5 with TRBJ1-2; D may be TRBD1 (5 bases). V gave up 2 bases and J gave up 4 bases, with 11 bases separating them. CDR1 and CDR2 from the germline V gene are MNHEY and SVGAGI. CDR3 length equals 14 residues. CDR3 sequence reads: CASSYLYDSYGYTF. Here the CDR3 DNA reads TGTGCCAGCAGTTACCTTTACGACAGCTATGGCTACACCTTC.

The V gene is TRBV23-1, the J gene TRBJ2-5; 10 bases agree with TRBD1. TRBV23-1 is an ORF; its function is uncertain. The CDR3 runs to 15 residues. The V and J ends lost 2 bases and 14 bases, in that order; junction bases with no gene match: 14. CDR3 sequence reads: CASSQRTGQGTSVYF. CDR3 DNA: TGCGCCAGCAGTCAACGGACGGGACAGGGGACCTCAGTCTACTTC.

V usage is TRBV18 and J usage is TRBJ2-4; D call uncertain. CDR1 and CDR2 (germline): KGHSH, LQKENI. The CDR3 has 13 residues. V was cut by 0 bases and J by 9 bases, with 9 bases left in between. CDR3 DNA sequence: TGTGCCAGCTCACCACCTAGTTACAGCATTCAGTACTTC. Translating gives CASSPPSYSIQYF.

The CDR3 bases are TGCAGCGTTGGAGGGGGGGACCGTAAGGACGCCGGGGAGCTGTTTTTT. Protein: CSVGGGDRKDAGELFF. The chain employs TRBV29-1 and TRBJ2-2; possibly TRBD2 for D (7 bases). Between the trimmed V and J ends, which lost 4 bases and 6 bases, there was a span of 21 bases. CDR3 length equals 16 residues. CDR1 is SQVTM, CDR2 ANQGSEA, per germline.

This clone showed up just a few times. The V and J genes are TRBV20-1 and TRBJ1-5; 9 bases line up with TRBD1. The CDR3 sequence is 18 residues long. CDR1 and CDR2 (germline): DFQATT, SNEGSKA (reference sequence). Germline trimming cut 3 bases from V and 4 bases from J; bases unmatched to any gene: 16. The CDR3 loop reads CSASNQGYPGQGNQPQHF. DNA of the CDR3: TGCAGTGCTAGTAATCAGGGTTATCCGGGACAGGGAAATCAGCCCCAGCATTTT.

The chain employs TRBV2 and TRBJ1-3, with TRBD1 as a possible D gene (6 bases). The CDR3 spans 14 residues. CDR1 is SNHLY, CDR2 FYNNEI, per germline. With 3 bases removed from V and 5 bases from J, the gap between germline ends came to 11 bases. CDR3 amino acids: CASSDRGFRNTIYF. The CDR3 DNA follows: TGTGCCAGCAGTGACAGGGGTTTTAGAAACACCATATATTTT.

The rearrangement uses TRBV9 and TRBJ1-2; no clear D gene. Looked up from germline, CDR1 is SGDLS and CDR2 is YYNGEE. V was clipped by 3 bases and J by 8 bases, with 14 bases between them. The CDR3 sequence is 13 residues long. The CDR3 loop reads CASSAQEAWGYTF. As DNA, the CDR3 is TGTGCCAGCAGCGCGCAGGAGGCGTGGGGCTACACCTTC.

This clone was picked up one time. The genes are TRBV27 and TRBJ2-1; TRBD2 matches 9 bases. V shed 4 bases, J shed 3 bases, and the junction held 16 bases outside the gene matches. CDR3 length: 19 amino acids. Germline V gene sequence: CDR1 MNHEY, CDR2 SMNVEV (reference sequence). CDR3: CASSSFVTSGTRGYNEQFF. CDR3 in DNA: TGTGCCAGCAGTTCCTTCGTGACTAGCGGCACACGGGGCTACAATGAGCAGTTCTTC.

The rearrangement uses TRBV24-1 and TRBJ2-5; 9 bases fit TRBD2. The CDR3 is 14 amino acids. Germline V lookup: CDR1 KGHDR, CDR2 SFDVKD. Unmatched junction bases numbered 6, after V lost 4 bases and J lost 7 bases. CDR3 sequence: CATSEPGTSRTQYF. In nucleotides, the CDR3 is TGTGCCACCAGTGAGCCCGGGACTAGCAGGACCCAGTACTTC.

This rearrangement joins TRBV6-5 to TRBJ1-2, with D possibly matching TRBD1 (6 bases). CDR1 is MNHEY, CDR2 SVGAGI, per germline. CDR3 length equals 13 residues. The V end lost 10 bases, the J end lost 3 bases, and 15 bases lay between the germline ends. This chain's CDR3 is CATLKGGYYGYTF. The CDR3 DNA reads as TGTGCCACCCTTAAGGGGGGGTACTATGGCTACACCTTC.

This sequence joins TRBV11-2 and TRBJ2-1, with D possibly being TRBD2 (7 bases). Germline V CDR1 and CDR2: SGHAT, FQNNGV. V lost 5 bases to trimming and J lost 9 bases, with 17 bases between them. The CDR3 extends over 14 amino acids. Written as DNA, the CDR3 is TGTGCCAGCAGCCCGGGGGCGGGGGCTAGTGAGCAGTTCTTC. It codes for CASSPGAGASEQFF. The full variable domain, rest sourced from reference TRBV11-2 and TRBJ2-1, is EAGVAQSPRYKIIEKRQSVAFWCNPISGHATLYWYQQILGQGPKLLIQFQNNGVVDDSQLPKDRFSAERLKGVDSTLKIQPAKLEDSAVYLCASSPGAGASEQFFGPGTRLTVL.

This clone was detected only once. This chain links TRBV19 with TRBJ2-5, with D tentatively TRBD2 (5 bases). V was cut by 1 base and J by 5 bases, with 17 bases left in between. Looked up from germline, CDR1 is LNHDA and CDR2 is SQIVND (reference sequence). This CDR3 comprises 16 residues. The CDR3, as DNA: TGTGCCAGTAGTATAGCCGGGGTGGGCGTTTGGGAGACCCAGTACTTC. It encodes CASSIAGVGVWETQYF.

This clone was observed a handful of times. The CDR3 loop is CALPAPRTNPSYNSPLHF. In DNA form, the CDR3 reads TGCGCCCTACCTGCTCCGCGTACTAACCCCTCCTATAATTCACCCCTCCACTTT. The V call is TRBV23-1, the J call TRBJ1-6; D not certain. TRBV23-1 is treated as an ORF (open reading frame) with a function not yet certain. Trimming left V 11 bases short and J 0 bases short, with 23 bases between. CDR3 length: 18 amino acids.

CDR3 sequence: CASSKSSGTGNEKLFF. In DNA form, the CDR3 reads TGCGCCAGCAGCAAAAGCTCCGGGACAGGAAATGAAAAACTGTTTTTT. This chain joins TRBV5-1 and TRBJ1-4; 8 nucleotides line up with TRBD1. CDR1 and CDR2 (germline): SGHRS, YFSETQ. V shed 4 bases, J shed 5 bases, and the junction held 10 bases outside the gene matches. This CDR3 spans 16 amino acids.

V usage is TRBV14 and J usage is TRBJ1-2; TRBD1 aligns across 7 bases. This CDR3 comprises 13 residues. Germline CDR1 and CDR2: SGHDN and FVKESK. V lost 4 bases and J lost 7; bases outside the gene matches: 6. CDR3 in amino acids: CASSPSQGLGYTF. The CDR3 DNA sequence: TGTGCCAGCAGCCCGTCACAGGGGCTTGGCTACACCTTC.